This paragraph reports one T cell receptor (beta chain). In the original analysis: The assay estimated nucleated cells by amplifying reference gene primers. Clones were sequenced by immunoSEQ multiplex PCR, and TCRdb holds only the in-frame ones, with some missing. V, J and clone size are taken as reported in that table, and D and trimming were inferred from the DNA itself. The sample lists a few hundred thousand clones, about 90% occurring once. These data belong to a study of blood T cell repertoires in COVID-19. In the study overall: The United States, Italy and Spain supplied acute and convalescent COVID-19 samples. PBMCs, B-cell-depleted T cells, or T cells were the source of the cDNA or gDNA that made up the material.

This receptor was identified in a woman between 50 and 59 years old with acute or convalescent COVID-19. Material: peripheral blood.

CDR3 sequence reads: CASSITVPSGNTIYF. Written as DNA, the CDR3 is TGTGCCAGCTCTATTACGGTCCCATCAGGAAACACCATATATTTT. This chain connects TRBV18 to TRBJ1-3; D is undetermined. V was cut by 6 bases and J by 4 bases, with 16 bases left in between. The CDR3 runs 15 residues. Germline V lookup: CDR1 KGHSH, CDR2 LQKENI.